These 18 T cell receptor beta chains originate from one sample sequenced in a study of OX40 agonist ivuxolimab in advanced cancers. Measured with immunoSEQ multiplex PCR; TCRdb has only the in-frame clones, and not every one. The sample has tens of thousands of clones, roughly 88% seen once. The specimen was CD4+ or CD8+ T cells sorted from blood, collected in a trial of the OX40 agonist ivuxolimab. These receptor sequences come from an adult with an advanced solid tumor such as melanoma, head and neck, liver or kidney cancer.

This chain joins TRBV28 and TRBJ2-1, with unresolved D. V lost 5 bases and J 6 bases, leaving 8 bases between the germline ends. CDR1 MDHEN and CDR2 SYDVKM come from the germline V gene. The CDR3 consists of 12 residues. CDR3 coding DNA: TGTGCCAGCAGTCTCCTCCGCAATGAGCAGTTCTTC. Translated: CASSLLRNEQFF.

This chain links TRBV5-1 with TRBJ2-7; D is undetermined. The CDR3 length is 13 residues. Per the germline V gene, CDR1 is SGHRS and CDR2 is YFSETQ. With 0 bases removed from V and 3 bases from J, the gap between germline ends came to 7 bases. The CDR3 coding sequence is TGCGCCAGCAGCTTGGAAGGTCGCTACGAGCAGTACTTC. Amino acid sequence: CASSLEGRYEQYF. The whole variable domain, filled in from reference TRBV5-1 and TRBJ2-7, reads KAGVTQTPRYLIKTRGQQVTLSCSPISGHRSVSWYQQTPGQGLQFLFEYFSETQRNKGNFPGRFSGRQFSNSRSEMNVSTLELGDSALYLCASSLEGRYEQYFGPGTRLTVT.

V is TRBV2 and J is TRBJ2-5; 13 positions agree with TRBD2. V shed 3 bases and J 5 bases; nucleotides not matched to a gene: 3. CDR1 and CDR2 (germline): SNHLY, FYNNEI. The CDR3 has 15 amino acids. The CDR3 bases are TGTGCCAGCAGTGATACTAGCGGGAGGGAGGAGACCCAGTACTTC. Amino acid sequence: CASSDTSGREETQYF.

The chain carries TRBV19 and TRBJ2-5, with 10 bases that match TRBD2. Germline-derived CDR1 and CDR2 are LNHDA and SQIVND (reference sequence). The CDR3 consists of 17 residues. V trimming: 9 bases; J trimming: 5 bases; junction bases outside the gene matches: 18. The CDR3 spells CASAAVWSGRAGETQYF. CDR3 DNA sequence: TGTGCCAGCGCCGCCGTTTGGAGCGGGAGGGCCGGGGAGACCCAGTACTTC.

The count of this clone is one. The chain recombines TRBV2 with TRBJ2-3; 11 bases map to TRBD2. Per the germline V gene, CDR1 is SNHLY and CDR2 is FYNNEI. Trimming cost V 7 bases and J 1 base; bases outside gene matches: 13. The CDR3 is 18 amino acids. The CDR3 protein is CASNGRLAGLVGTDTQYF. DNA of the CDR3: TGTGCCAGCAACGGGAGACTAGCGGGATTGGTTGGCACAGATACGCAGTATTTT.

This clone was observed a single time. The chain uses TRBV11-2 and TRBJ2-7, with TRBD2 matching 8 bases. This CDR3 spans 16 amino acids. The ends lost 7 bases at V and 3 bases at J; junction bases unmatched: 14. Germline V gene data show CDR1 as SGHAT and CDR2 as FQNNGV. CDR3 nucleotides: TGTGCCAGCACCGACCGAAGCGGGAGAAGTCGCTACGAGCAGTACTTC. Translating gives CASTDRSGRSRYEQYF.

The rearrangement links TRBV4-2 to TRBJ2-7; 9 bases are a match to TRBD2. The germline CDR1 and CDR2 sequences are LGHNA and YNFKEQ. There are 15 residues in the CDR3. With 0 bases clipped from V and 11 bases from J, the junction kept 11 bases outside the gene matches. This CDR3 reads CASSQDLAVAGVKYF. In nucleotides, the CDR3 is TGTGCCAGCAGCCAAGATCTTGCGGTAGCGGGAGTTAAGTACTTC.

The CDR3 nucleotides read TGTGCCAGCAGCGGAAGGACAGGGTTAGGGAATGAGCAGTTCTTC. It specifies CASSGRTGLGNEQFF. The chain couples TRBV7-9 to TRBJ2-1; TRBD1 matches 8 bases. In germline, CDR1 is SEHNR, CDR2 FQNEAQ (reference sequence). The CDR3 has 15 residues. The ends lost 5 bases at V and 7 bases at J; junction bases unmatched: 10.

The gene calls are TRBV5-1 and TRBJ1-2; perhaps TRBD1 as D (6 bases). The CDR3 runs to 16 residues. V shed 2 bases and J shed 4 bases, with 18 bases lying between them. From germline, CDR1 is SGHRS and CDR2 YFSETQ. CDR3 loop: CASSFSWPGVSYGYTF. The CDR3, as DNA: TGCGCCAGCAGCTTTAGCTGGCCAGGGGTTTCCTATGGCTACACCTTC. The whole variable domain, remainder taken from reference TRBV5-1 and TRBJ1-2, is KAGVTQTPRYLIKTRGQQVTLSCSPISGHRSVSWYQQTPGQGLQFLFEYFSETQRNKGNFPGRFSGRQFSNSRSEMNVSTLELGDSALYLCASSFSWPGVSYGYTFGSGTRLTVV.

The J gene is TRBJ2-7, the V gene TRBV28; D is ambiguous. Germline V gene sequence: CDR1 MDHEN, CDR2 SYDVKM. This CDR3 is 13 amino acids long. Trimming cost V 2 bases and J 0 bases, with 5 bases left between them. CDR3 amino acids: CASSLGPSYEQYF. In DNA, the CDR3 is TGTGCCAGCAGTTTAGGGCCCTCCTACGAGCAGTACTTC.

The CDR3 region is CASSLGTGRTTEAFF. CDR3 coding DNA: TGTGCCAGCAGTTTAGGGACAGGGCGTACGACTGAAGCTTTCTTT. The rearrangement uses TRBV27 and TRBJ1-1, with 9 bases aligning to TRBD1. Trimming took 2 bases from V and 5 from J; bases not matched to a gene: 6. CDR3 length equals 15 residues. Germline CDR1 and CDR2: MNHEY and SMNVEV (reference sequence).

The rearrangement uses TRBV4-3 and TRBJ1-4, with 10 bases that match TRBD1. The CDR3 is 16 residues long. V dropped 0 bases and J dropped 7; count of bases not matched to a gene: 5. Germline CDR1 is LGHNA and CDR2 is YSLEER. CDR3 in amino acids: CASSQDQGTGVEKLFF. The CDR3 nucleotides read TGCGCCAGCAGCCAAGATCAGGGGACAGGGGTTGAAAAACTGTTTTTT.

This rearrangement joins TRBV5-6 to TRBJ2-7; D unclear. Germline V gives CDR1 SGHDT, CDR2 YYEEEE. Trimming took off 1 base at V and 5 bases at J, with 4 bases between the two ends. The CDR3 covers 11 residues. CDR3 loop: CASSLTHEQYF. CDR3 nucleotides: TGTGCCAGCAGCTTGACCCACGAGCAGTACTTC.

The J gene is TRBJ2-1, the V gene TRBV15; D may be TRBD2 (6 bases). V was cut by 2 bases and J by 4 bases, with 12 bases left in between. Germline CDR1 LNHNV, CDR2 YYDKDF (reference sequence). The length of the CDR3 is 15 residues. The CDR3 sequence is CATSRRALAYNEQFF. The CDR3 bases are TGTGCCACCAGCAGACGAGCTCTAGCGTACAATGAGCAGTTCTTC.

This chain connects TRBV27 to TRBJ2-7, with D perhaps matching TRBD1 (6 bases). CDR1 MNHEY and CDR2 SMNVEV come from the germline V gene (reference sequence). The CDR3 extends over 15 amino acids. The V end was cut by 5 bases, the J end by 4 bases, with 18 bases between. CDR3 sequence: CASSVQGEPGYEQYF. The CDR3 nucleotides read TGTGCCAGCAGTGTACAGGGAGAACCCGGGTACGAGCAGTACTTC.

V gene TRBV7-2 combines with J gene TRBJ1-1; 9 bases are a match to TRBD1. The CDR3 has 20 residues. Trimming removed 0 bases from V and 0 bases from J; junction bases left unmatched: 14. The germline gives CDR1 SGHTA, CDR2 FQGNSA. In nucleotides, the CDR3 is TGTGCCAGCAGCTTAGCTGGGGTGGACAGGGGTGGTCGAATGAACACTGAAGCTTTCTTT. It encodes CASSLAGVDRGGRMNTEAFF.

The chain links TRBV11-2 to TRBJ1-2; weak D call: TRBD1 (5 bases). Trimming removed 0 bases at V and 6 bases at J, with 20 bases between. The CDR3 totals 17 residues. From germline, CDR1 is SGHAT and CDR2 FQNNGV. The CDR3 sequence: CASSLDWRGEPLHGYTF. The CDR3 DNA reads TGTGCCAGCAGCTTAGATTGGCGGGGGGAACCACTACATGGCTACACCTTC.

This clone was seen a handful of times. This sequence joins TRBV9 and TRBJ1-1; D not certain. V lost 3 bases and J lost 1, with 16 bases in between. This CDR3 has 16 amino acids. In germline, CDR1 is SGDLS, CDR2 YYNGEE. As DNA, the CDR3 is TGTGCCAGCAGCGCCCACCCCCTGGGAGGGAACACTGAAGCTTTCTTT. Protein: CASSAHPLGGNTEAFF. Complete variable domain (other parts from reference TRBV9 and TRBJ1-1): DSGVTQTPKHLITATGQRVTLRCSPRSGDLSVYWYQQSLDQGLQFLIQYYNGEERAKGNILERFSAQQFPDLHSELNLSSLELGDSALYFCASSAHPLGGNTEAFFGQGTRLTVV.